This TCR beta chain came from a study of cytomegalovirus exposure and HLA in healthy donors. It was with 60 Vbeta and 13 Jbeta primers that the PCR ran. Using immunoSEQ multiplex PCR, the repertoire was profiled, and TCRdb retains in-frame clones only, with some absent. This table holds 150,000 or so clones, around a tenth found once. The table lists this clone with a few counts. Its antigen is undetermined. V shed 5 bases and J 2 bases; nucleotides not matched to a gene: 4. Germline V gene data show CDR1 as SGHTA and CDR2 as FQGNSA. The CDR3 is 15 amino acids. Study-wide results and caveats: The classifier was said to identify cytomegalovirus status with high specificity and sensitivity. When the data were analyzed later, several of the most significant clusters appeared to be linked to common viral pathogens. According to a later analysis, donors in an Asian-associated ancestry cluster reportedly had fewer N-insertions than the 666-donor mean.

The origin of this receptor is a man in his fifties or sixties in good health and CMV-seronegative. What was sequenced was PBMCs. The chain links TRBV7-2 to TRBJ2-2; 8 positions agree with TRBD2. CDR3 protein: CASSRRGGNTGELFF. The CDR3 region has the DNA TGTGCCAGCAGCCGACGGGGGGGTAACACCGGGGAGCTGTTTTTT.